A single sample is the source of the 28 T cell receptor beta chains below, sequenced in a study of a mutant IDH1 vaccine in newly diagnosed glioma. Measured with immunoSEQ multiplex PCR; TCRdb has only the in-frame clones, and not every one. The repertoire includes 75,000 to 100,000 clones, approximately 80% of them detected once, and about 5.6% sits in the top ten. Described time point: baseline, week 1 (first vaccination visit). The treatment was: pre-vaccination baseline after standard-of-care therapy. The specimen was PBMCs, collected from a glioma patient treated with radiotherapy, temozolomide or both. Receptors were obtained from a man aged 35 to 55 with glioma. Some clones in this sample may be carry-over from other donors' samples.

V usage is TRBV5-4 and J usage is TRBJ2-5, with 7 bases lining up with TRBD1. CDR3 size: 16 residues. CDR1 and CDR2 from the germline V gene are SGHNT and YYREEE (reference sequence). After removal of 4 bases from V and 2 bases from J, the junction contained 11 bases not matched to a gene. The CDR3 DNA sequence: TGTGCCAGCAGCACTCAGTTAGGGGGCCGACAAGAGACCCAGTACTTC. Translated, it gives CASSTQLGGRQETQYF. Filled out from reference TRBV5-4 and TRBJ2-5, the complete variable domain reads ETGVTQSPTHLIKTRGQQVTLRCSSQSGHNTVSWYQQALGQGPQFIFQYYREEENGRGNFPPRFSGLQFPNYSSELNVNALELDDSALYLCASSTQLGGRQETQYFGPGTRLLVL.

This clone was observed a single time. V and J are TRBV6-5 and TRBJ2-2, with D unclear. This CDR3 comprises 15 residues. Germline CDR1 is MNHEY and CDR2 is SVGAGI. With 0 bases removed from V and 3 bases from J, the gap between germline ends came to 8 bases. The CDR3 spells CASSYSRRHTGELFF. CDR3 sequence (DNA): TGTGCCAGCAGTTACTCCCGCAGACACACCGGGGAGCTGTTTTTT.

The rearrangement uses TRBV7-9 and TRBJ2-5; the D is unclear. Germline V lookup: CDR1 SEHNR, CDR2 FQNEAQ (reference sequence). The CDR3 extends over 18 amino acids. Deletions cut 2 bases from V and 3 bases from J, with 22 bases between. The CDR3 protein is CASSLFAWMDGAKETQYF. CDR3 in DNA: TGTGCCAGCAGCTTATTCGCGTGGATGGACGGAGCGAAAGAGACCCAGTACTTC.

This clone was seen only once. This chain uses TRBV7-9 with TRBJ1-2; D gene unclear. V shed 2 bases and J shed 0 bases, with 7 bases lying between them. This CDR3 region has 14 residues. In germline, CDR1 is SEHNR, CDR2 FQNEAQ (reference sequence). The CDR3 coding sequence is TGTGCCAGCAGCTTATTGGCGGCTAACTATGGCTACACCTTC. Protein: CASSLLAANYGYTF.

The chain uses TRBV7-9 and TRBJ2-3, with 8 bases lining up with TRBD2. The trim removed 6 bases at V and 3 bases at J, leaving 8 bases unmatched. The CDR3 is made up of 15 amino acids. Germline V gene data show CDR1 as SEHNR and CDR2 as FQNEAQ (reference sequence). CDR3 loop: CASSSGTSTTDTQYF. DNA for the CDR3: TGTGCCAGCAGTTCCGGGACTAGTACGACAGATACGCAGTATTTT.

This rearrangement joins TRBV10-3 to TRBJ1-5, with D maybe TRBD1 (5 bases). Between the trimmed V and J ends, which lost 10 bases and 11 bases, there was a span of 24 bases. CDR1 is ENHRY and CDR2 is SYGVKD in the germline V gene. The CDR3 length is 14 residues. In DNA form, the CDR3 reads TGTGCCACCAGGGCCACAGGACTTGAGGGAGCCCAGCATTTT. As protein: CATRATGLEGAQHF.

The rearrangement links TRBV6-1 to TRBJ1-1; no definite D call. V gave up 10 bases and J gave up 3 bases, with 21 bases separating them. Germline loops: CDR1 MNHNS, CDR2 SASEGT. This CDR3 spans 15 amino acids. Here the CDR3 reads CATPPGSGYDTEAFF. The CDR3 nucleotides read TGTGCCACCCCCCCCGGGTCGGGGTATGACACTGAAGCTTTCTTT.

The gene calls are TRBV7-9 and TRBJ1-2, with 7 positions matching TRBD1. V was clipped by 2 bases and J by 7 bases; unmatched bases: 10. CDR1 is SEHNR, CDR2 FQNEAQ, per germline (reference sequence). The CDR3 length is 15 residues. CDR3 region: CASSLIPVQGGGYTF. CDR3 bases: TGTGCCAGCAGCTTAATCCCCGTGCAGGGGGGTGGCTACACCTTC.

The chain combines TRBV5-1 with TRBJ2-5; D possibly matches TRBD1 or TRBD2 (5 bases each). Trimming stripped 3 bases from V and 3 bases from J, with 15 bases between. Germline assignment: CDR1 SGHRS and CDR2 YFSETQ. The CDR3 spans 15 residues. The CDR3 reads CASSSNPGAKETQYF. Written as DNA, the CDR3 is TGCGCCAGCAGCTCTAACCCCGGGGCGAAAGAGACCCAGTACTTC.

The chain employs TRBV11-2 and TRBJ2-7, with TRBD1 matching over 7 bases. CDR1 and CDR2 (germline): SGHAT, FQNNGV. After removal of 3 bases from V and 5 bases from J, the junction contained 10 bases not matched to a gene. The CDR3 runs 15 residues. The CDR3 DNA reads TGTGCCAGCAGCTTGGTTCGGGACAGCGCCAACGAGCAGTACTTC. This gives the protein CASSLVRDSANEQYF.

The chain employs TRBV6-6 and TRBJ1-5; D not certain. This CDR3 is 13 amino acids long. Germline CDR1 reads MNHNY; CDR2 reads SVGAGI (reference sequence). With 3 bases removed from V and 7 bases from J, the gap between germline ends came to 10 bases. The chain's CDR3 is CASSYEDRQPQHF. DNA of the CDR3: TGTGCCAGCAGTTATGAGGACCGACAGCCCCAGCATTTT.

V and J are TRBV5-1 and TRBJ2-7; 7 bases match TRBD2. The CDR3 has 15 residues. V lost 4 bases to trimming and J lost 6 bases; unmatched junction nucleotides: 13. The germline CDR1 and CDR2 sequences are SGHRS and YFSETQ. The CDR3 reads CASSPGTTTGSEQYF. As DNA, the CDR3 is TGCGCCAGCAGCCCCGGGACTACAACTGGCAGCGAGCAGTACTTC.

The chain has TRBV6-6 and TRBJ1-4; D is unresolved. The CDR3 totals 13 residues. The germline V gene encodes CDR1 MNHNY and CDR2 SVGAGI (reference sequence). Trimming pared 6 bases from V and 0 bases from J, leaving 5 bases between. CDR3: CASRRPTNEKLFF. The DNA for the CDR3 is TGTGCCAGCAGACGACCAACTAATGAAAAACTGTTTTTT.

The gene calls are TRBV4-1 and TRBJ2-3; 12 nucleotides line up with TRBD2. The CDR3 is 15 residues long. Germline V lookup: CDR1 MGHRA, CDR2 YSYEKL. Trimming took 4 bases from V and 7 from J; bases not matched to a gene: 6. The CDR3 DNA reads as TGCGCCAGCAGCCTTCGACTAGCGGGGGACAATACGCAGTATTTT. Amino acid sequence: CASSLRLAGDNTQYF.

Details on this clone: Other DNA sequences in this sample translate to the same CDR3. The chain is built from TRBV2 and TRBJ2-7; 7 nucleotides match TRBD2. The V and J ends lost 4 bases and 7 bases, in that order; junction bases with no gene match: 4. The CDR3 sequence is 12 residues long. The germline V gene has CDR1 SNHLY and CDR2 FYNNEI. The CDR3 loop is CASSGTGGEQYF. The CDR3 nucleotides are TGTGCCAGCAGTGGGACGGGGGGTGAGCAGTACTTC.

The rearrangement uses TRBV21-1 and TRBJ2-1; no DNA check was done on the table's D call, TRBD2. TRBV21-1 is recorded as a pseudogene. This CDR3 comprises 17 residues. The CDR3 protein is CASSRGGAPTVYNEQFF. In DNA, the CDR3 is TGTGCCAGCAGTCGGGGAGGGGCGCCTACCGTTTACAATGAGCAGTTCTTC.

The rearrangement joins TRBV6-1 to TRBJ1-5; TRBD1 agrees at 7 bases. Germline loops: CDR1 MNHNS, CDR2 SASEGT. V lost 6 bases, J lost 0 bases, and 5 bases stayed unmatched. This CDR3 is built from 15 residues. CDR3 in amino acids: CASRRGGSSNQPQHF. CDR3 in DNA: TGTGCCAGCAGGAGAGGGGGCTCTAGCAATCAGCCCCAGCATTTT.

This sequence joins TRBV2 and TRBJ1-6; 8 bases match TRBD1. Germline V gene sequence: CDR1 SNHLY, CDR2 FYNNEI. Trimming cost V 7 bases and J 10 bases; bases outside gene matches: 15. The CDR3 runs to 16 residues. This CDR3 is CASKEDGTGSRSPLHF. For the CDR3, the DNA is TGTGCCAGCAAAGAAGACGGGACAGGATCTCGCTCACCCCTCCACTTT.

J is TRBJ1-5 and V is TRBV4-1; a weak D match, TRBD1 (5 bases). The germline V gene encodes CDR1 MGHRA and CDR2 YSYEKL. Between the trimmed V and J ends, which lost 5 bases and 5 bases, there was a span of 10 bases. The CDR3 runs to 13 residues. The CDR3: CASSSEGYQPQHF. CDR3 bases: TGCGCCAGCAGCTCCGAGGGGTATCAGCCCCAGCATTTT.

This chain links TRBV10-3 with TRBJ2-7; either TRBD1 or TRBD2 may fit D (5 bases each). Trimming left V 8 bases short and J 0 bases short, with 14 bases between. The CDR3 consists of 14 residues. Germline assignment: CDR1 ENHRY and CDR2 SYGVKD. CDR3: CAISRDGISYEQYF. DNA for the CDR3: TGTGCCATCTCCCGGGACGGAATCTCCTACGAGCAGTACTTC.

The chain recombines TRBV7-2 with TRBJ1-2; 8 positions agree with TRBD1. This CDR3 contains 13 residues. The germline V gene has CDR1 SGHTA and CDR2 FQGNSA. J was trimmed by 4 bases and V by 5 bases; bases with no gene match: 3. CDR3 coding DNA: TGTGCCAGCAGCCTGGACAGGGTCTATGGCTACACCTTC. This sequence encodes CASSLDRVYGYTF.

The CDR3 here is CASSLAGRVGYEQYF. The CDR3, as DNA: TGTGCCAGCTCACTAGCCGGGAGGGTCGGTTACGAGCAGTACTTC. The chain is built from TRBV18 and TRBJ2-7; 8 bases line up with TRBD2. V shed 4 bases and J 4 bases; nucleotides not matched to a gene: 9. Germline loops: CDR1 KGHSH, CDR2 LQKENI. CDR3 length equals 15 residues.

CDR3 in DNA: TGTGCCTGGAGTACCCAACCGAACACTGAAGCTTTCTTT. It codes for CAWSTQPNTEAFF. The gene calls are TRBV30 and TRBJ1-1; D not resolved. V dropped 2 bases and J dropped 1 base, with 8 bases sitting between them. This CDR3 contains 13 residues. Germline CDR1 reads GTSNPN; CDR2 reads SVGIG (reference sequence).

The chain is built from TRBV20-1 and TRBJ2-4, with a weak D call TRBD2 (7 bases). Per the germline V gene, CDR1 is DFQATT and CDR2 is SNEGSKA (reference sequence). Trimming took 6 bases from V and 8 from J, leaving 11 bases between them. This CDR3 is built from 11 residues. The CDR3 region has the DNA TGCAGTGCAGGAGGGGGGGACATTCAGTACTTC. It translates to CSAGGGDIQYF.

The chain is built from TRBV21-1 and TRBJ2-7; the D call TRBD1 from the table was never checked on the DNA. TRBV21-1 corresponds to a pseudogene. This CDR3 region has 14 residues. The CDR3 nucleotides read TGTGCCAGCAGCAACGGCAGGCAAAACTACGAGCAGTACTTC. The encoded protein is CASSNGRQNYEQYF.

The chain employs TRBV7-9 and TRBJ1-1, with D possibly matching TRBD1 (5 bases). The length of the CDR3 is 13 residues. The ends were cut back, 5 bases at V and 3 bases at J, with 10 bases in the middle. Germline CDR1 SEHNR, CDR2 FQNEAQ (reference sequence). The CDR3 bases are TGTGCCAGCAGCCTCAGGGCGGACACTGAAGCTTTCTTT. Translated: CASSLRADTEAFF.

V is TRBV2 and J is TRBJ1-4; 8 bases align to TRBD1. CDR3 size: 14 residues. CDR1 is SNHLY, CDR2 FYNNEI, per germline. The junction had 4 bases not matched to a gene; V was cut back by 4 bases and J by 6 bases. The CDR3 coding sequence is TGTGCCAGCAGTGTTCAGGGGGCCGATGAAAAACTGTTTTTT. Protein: CASSVQGADEKLFF. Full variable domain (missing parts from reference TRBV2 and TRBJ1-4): EPEVTQTPSHQVTQMGQEVILRCVPISNHLYFYWYRQILGQKVEFLVSFYNNEISEKSEIFDDQFSVERPDGSNFTLKIRSTKLEDSAMYFCASSVQGADEKLFFGSGTQLSVL.

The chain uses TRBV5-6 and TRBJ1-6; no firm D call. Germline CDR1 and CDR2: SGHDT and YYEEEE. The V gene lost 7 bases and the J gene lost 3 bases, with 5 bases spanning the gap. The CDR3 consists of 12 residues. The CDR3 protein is CASGSYNSPLHF. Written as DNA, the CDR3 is TGTGCCAGCGGCAGCTATAATTCACCCCTCCACTTT. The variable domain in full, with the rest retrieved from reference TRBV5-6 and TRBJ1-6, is DAGVTQSPTHLIKTRGQQVTLRCSPKSGHDTVSWYQQALGQGPQFIFQYYEEEERQRGNFPDRFSGHQFPNYSSELNVNALLLGDSALYLCASGSYNSPLHFGNGTRLTVT.